This T cell receptor (beta chain) was observed in a study of cytomegalovirus exposure and HLA in healthy donors. Concerning this clone: Its specificity is not known.

Study-wide points: Donor immune exposure was known only as CMV serostatus.

Amplification used 60 Vbeta primers and 13 Jbeta primers. Sequencing used immunoSEQ multiplex PCR; TCRdb keeps in-frame clones, though not all of them. This table holds roughly 150,000 clones, approximately 80% found once. The CDR3 is 14 residues long. Trimming at V came to 6 bases and at J to 2 bases, leaving 5 bases not matched to a gene. Germline CDR1 is SGHRS and CDR2 is YFSETQ. This TCR was recovered from a man aged 25 to 40 in good health and CMV-seropositive. The chain couples TRBV5-1 to TRBJ2-7; the match to TRBD1 covers 10 bases. The sequencing sample was made of PBMCs. This CDR3 is CASNPGTGAYEQYF. The DNA of the CDR3 is TGCGCCAGCAACCCCGGGACAGGGGCCTACGAGCAGTACTTC.